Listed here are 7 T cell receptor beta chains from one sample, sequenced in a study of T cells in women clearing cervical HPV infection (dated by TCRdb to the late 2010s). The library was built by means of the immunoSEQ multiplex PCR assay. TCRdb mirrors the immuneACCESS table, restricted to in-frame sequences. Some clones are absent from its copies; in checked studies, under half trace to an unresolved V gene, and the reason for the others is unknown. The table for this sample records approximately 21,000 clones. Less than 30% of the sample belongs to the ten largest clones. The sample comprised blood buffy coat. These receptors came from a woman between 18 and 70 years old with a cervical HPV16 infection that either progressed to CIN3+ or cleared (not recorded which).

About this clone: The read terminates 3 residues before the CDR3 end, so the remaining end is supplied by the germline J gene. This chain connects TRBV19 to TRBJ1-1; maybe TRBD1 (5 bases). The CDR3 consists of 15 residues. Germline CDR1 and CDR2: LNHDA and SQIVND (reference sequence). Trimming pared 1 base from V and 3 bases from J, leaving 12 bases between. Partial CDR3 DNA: TGTGCCAGTAGTATAGTTCGGGGGAGGGACACTGAA. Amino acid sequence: CASSIVRGRDTE. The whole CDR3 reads CASSIVRGRDTEAFF.

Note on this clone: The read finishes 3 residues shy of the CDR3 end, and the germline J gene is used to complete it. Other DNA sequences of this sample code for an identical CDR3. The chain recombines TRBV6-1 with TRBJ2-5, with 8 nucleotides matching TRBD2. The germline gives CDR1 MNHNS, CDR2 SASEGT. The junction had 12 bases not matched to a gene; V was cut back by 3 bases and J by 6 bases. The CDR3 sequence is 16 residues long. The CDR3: CASSESLGTSPKTQYF. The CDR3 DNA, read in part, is TGTGCCAGCAGTGAGAGTCTGGGGACTAGTCCAAAGACC.

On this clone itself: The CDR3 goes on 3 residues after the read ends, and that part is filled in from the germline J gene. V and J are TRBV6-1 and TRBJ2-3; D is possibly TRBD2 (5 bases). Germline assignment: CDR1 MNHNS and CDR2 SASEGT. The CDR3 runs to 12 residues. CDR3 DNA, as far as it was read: TGTGCCAGCAGTGAAGTAGAGCGGACG. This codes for CASSEVERT. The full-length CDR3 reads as CASSEVERTQYF.

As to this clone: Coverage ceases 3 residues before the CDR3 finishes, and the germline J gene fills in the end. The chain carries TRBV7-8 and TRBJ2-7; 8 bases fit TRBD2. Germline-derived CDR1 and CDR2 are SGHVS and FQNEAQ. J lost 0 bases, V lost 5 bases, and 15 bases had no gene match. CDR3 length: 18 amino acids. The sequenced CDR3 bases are TGTGCCAGCAGCCTTTCCTGGGTAGCGGGACGAAACTCCTACGAG. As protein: CASSLSWVAGRNSYE. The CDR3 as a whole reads CASSLSWVAGRNSYEQYF.

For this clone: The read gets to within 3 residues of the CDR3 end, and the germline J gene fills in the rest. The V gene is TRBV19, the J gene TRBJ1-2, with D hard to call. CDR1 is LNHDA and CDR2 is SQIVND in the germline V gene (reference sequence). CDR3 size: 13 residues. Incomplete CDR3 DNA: TGTGCCAGTAGTATTAGCGGTAGCTACGAC. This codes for CASSISGSYD. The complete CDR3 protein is CASSISGSYDYTF.

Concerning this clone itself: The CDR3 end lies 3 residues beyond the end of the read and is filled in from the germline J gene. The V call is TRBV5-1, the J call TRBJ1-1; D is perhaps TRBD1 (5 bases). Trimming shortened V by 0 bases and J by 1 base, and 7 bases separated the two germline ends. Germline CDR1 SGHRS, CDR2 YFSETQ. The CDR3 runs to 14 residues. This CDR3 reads CASSLDGANTEAFF. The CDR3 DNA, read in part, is TGCGCCAGCAGCTTGGATGGGGCGAACACTGAA.

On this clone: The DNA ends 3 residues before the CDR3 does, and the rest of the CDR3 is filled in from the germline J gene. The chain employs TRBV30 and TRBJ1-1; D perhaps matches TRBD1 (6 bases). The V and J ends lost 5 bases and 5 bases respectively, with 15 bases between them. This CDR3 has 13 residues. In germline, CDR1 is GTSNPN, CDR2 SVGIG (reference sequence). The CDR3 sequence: CAWGTGSRTEAFF. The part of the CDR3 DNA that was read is TGTGCCTGGGGCACAGGGTCTCGGACTGAA.